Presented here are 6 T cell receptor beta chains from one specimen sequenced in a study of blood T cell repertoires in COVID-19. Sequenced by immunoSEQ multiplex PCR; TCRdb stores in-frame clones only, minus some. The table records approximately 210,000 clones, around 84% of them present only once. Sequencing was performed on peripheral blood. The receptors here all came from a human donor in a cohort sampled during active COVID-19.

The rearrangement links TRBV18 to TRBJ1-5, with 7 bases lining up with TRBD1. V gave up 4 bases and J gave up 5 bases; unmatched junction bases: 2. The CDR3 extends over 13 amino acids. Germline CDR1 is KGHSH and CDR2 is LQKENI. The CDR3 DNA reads TGTGCCAGCTCACTCACAGGGGATCAGCCCCAGCATTTT. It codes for CASSLTGDQPQHF.

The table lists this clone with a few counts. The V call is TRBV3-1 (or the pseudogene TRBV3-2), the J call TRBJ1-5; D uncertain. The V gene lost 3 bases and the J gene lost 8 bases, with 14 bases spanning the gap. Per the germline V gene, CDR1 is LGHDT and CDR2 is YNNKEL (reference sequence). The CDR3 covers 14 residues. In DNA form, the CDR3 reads TGTGCCAGCAGCCAGAGACATGGATCAGAGCCCCAGCATTTT. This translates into CASSQRHGSEPQHF.

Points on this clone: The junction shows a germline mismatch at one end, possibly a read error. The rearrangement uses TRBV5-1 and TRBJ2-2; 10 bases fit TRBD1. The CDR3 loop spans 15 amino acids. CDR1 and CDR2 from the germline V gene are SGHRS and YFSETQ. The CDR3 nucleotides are TGCGCCAGCAGACCCGGGACAGGGGTCTCCGGCGAGCTGTTTTTT. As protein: CASRPGTGVSGELFF.

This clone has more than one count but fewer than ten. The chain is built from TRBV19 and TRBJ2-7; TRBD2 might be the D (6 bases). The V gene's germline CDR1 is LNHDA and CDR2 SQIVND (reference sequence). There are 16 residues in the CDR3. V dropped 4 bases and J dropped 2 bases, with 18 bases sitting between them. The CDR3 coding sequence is TGTGCCAGTAGTAGGGGGGACGGGATCGCTGCCTACGAGCAGTACTTC. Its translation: CASSRGDGIAAYEQYF.

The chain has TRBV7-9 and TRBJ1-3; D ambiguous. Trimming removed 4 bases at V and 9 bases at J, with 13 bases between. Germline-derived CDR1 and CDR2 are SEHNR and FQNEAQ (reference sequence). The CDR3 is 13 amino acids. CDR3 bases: TGTGCCAGCAGCTCGAACGGTGTGAGCACCATATATTTT. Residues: CASSSNGVSTIYF.

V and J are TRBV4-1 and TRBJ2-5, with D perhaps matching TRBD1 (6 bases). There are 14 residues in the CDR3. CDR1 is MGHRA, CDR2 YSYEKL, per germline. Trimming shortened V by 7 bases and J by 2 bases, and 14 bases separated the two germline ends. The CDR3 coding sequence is TGCGCCAGCAACTGGGACACGGAGCAAGAGACCCAGTACTTC. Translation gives CASNWDTEQETQYF.